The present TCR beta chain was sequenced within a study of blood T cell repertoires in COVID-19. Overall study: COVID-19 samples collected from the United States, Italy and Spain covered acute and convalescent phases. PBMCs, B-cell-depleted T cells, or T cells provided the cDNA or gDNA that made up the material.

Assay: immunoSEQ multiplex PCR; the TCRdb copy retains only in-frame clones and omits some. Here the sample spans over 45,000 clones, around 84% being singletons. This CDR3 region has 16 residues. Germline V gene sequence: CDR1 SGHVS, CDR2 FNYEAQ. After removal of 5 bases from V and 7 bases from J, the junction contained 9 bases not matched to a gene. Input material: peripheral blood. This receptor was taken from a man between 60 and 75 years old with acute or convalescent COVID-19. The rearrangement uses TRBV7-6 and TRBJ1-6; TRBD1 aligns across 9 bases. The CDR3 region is CASSLTPGTGNSPLHF. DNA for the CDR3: TGTGCCAGCAGCCTAACCCCCGGGACAGGGAATTCACCCCTCCACTTT.